This TCR beta chain was observed in a study of cytomegalovirus exposure and HLA in healthy donors. Notes on the study in general: In vitro data verified a few CMV-associated chains as specific for CMV antigens. Earlier analysis yielded a pattern in which most TCR beta V segments were productive about 90% or about 30% of the time. Apparent HLA restriction characterized most CMV-associated TCR beta chains in a later analysis.

The primer mix had 60 Vbeta and 13 Jbeta primers. Clones were read by immunoSEQ multiplex PCR, and TCRdb kept only the in-frame ones, dropping some. Among 75,000 to 90,000 clones listed, approximately 69% were seen once. The CDR3 loop spans 12 amino acids. Trimming cost V 6 bases and J 10 bases; bases outside gene matches: 6. Per germline, CDR1 MNHEY and CDR2 SMNVEV (reference sequence). Points on this clone: The antigen remains undetermined.

The receptor comes from a man in his thirties or forties in good health and CMV-seropositive. The chain recombines TRBV27 with TRBJ2-1; 7 bases are a match to TRBD2. Input material: PBMCs. CDR3 protein: CASSRAGDEQFF. The CDR3 DNA follows: TGTGCCAGCAGCCGGGCGGGGGACGAGCAGTTCTTC.